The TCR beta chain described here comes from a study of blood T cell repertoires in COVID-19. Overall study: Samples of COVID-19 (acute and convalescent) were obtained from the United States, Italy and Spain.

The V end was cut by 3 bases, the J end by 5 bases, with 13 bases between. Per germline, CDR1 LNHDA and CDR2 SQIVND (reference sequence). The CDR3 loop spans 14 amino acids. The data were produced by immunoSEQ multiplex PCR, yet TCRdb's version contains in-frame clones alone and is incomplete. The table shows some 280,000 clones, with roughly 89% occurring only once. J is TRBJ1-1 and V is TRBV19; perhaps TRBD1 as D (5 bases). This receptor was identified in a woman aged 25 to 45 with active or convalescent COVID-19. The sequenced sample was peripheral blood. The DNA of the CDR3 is TGTGCCAGTAGTATCCTTGGGGGGGAGACTGAAGCTTTCTTT. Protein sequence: CASSILGGETEAFF.